This TCR beta chain is drawn from a study of blood T cell repertoires in COVID-19. Study in general: The United States, Italy and Spain provided the acute and convalescent COVID-19 samples. Sample material is recorded as cDNA or gDNA derived from T cells, B-cell-depleted T cells, or PBMCs.

Original analysis: The assay estimated nucleated cells by amplifying reference gene primers. Assay used: immunoSEQ multiplex PCR; TCRdb lists only in-frame clones, some missing. The V and J calls and the clone size are those of that table, but D and trimming were determined from the DNA. The repertoire consists of approximately 46,000 clones, with 73% occurring once and the leading ten covering approximately 61%. J gave up 2 bases and V 3 bases, and 2 bases lay outside the gene matches. The CDR3 consists of 17 residues. The germline V gene has CDR1 SGHRS and CDR2 YFSETQ. The chain recombines TRBV5-1 with TRBJ2-6, with 13 bases fitting TRBD2. This receptor was obtained from a man older than 75 with acute or convalescent COVID-19. Sequenced input: peripheral blood. CDR3 protein: CASSWTSGSPGANVLTF. For the CDR3, the DNA is TGCGCCAGCAGCTGGACTAGCGGGAGTCCTGGGGCCAACGTCCTGACTTTC.